This TCR beta chain was sequenced during a study of blood T cell repertoires in COVID-19. Overall study: COVID-19 samples from acute and convalescent phases originated in the United States, Italy and Spain. PBMCs, B-cell-depleted T cells, or T cells provided the cDNA or gDNA that made up the material.

Trimming removed 4 bases from V and 7 bases from J, with 7 bases in between. CDR3 length: 12 amino acids. Germline lookup yields CDR1 MNHEY and CDR2 SVGEGT. Study processing details: Scientists estimated how many nucleated cells there were by amplifying reference gene primers. Sequencing used immunoSEQ multiplex PCR; TCRdb keeps in-frame clones, though not all of them. Clone size and the V and J calls come from that table; the DNA yielded D and trimming. Of 270,000 or so clones in the sample, approximately 84% were seen once. The rearrangement links TRBV6-2 or TRBV6-3 to TRBJ2-2; D not certain. Sequences were obtained from peripheral blood. The source is a human donor in a cohort sampled during active COVID-19. CDR3 sequence reads: CASSSPFGELFF. CDR3 in DNA: TGTGCCAGCAGTTCCCCTTTCGGGGAGCTGTTTTTT.